Shown below are 8 T cell receptor beta chains from a single sample sequenced in a study of beta chain features in type 1 diabetes. The authors reverse transcribed all of the isolated RNA, so sequencing captured expressed TCRB transcripts. Using immunoSEQ multiplex PCR, the repertoire was profiled, and TCRdb retains in-frame clones only, with some absent. The sample lists some 250,000 clones, 25% to 30% seen once, with under 5% in the top ten. The specimen sequenced was central memory CD4+ T cells from blood. These receptors were collected from a man aged 25 to 40 in good health.

This clone was seen ten or more times. The chain links TRBV28 to TRBJ2-3, with a possible D match to TRBD2 (6 bases). The CDR3 consists of 14 residues. The V gene's germline CDR1 is MDHEN and CDR2 SYDVKM. Trimming shortened V by 6 bases and J by 7 bases, and 17 bases separated the two germline ends. CDR3 sequence (DNA): TGTGCCAGCAGCCTTAGCGGCCCACAGAATACGCAGTATTTT. Translation: CASSLSGPQNTQYF. The whole variable domain, filled in from reference TRBV28 and TRBJ2-3, reads DVKVTQSSRYLVKRTGEKVFLECVQDMDHENMFWYRQDPGLGLRLIYFSYDVKMKEKGDIPEGYSVSREKKERFSLILESASTNQTSMYLCASSLSGPQNTQYFGPGTRLTVL.

The chain couples TRBV4-2 to TRBJ2-7; D ambiguous. Trimming took off 10 bases at V and 6 bases at J, with 16 bases between the two ends. Per the germline V gene, CDR1 is LGHNA and CDR2 is YNFKEQ. The length of the CDR3 is 12 residues. DNA of the CDR3: TGTGCCATCAGTGAGGTCGCTGGCGAGCAGTACTTC. It yields the protein CAISEVAGEQYF.

This clone was detected ten times or more. The J gene is TRBJ2-7, the V gene TRBV27, with TRBD2 as a possible D gene (5 bases). The V end lost 5 bases, the J end lost 3 bases, and 14 bases lay between the germline ends. Germline CDR1 and CDR2: MNHEY and SMNVEV (reference sequence). The CDR3 loop spans 14 amino acids. CDR3 in amino acids: CASSPQSGNYEQYF. The CDR3 coding sequence is TGTGCCAGCAGTCCCCAAAGCGGAAACTACGAGCAGTACTTC.

CDR3 sequence (DNA): TGCGCCAGCAGCTTGAGGGGAGACACTGAAGCTTTCTTT. Protein: CASSLRGDTEAFF. The chain has TRBV5-1 and TRBJ1-1; a weak D match, TRBD1 (5 bases). Per germline, CDR1 SGHRS and CDR2 YFSETQ. The CDR3 covers 13 residues. V was shortened by 1 base and J by 3 bases, with 7 bases between the two germline ends.

On this clone: This sequence is one base from a far larger clone and is likely a read error. Here the CDR3 DNA reads TGTGCCAGCAGCCCGGATGATGGGGCCTACGAGCAGTACTTC. As protein: CASSPDDGAYEQYF. This chain links TRBV7-2 with TRBJ2-7; D not resolved. CDR1 is SGHTA and CDR2 is FQGNSA in the germline V gene. This CDR3 is 14 amino acids long. V was trimmed by 5 bases and J by 2 bases, leaving 13 bases between them. The full variable domain, completed using reference TRBV7-2 and TRBJ2-7, is GAGVSQSPSNKVTEKGKDVELRCDPISGHTALYWYRQSLGQGLEFLIYFQGNSAPDKSGLPSDRFSAERTGGSVSTLTIQRTQQEDSAVYLCASSPDDGAYEQYFGPGTRLTVT.

This clone was detected only a few times. The V and J genes are TRBV7-2 and TRBJ2-1, with D unresolved. Trimming shortened V by 2 bases and J by 8 bases, and 7 bases separated the two germline ends. The CDR3 runs 12 residues. CDR1 is SGHTA, CDR2 FQGNSA, per germline. CDR3 loop: CASSLQRDEQFF. The CDR3 coding sequence is TGTGCCAGCAGCTTACAGCGCGATGAGCAGTTCTTC.

V is TRBV16 and J is TRBJ2-1, with a tentative D call TRBD2 (5 bases). The CDR3 is 15 amino acids. CDR1 and CDR2 (germline): KGHSY, FQNENV. V lost 4 bases and J lost 1, with 11 bases in between. DNA for the CDR3: TGTGCCAGCAGCCCGGGGTCCTCTTCCTACAATGAGCAGTTCTTC. Its translation is CASSPGSSSYNEQFF.

Only a few counts were recorded for this clone. The chain recombines TRBV28 with TRBJ1-5, with TRBD1 as a possible D gene (5 bases). The CDR3 extends over 15 amino acids. Between the trimmed V and J ends, which lost 7 bases and 3 bases, there was a span of 16 bases. Germline V gene data show CDR1 as MDHEN and CDR2 as SYDVKM. The CDR3 coding sequence is TGTGCCAGCACCCAAGCCGGGGCCAACAATCAGCCCCAGCATTTT. Residues: CASTQAGANNQPQHF.